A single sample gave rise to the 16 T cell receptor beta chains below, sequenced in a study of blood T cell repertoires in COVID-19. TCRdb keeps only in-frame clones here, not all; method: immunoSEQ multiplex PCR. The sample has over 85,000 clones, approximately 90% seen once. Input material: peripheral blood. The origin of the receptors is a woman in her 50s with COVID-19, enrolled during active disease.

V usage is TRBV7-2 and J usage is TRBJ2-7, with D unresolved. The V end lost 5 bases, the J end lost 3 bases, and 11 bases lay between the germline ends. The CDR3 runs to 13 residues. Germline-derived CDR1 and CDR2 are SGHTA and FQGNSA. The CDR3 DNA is TGTGCCAGCAGCCCGGTCCAGGACTACGAGCAGTACTTC. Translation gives CASSPVQDYEQYF. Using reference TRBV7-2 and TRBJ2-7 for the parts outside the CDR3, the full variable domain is GAGVSQSPSNKVTEKGKDVELRCDPISGHTALYWYRQSLGQGLEFLIYFQGNSAPDKSGLPSDRFSAERTGGSVSTLTIQRTQQEDSAVYLCASSPVQDYEQYFGPGTRLTVT.

CDR3 sequence: CASSTGGLIADTQYF. The CDR3 DNA reads as TGCGCCAGCAGCACCGGGGGATTAATCGCAGATACGCAGTATTTT. The V gene is TRBV5-1, the J gene TRBJ2-3, with D perhaps TRBD2 (6 bases). The CDR3 has 15 amino acids. Trimming pared 4 bases from V and 4 bases from J, leaving 16 bases between. Germline lookup yields CDR1 SGHRS and CDR2 YFSETQ.

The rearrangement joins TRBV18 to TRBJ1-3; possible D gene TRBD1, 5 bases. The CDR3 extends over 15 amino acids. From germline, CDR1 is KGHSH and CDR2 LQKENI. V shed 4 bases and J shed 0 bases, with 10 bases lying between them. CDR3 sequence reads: CASSLDSVSGNTIYF. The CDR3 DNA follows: TGTGCCAGCTCACTAGACAGCGTCTCTGGAAACACCATATATTTT. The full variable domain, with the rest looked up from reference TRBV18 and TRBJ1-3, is NAGVMQNPRHLVRRRGQEARLRCSPMKGHSHVYWYRQLPEEGLKFMVYLQKENIIDESGMPKERFSAEFPKEGPSILRIQQVVRGDSAAYFCASSLDSVSGNTIYFGEGSWLTVV.

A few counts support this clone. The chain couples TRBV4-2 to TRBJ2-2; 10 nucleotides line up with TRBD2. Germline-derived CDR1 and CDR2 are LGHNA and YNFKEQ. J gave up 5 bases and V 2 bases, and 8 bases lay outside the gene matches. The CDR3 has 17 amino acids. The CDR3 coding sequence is TGTGCCAGCAGCCAACCCCGGGAACTAGCGGGGACCGGGGAGCTGTTTTTT. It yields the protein CASSQPRELAGTGELFF.

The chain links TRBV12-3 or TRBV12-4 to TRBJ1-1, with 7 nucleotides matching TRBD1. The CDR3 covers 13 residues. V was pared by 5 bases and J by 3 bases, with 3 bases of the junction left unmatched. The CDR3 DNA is TGTGCCAGCAGTACAGGGACAGACACTGAAGCTTTCTTT. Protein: CASSTGTDTEAFF.

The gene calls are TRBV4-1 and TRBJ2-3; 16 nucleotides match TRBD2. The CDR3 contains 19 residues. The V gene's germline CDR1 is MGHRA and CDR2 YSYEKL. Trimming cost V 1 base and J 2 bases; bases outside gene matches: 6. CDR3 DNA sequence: TGCGCCAGCAGCCAAGGGCCGGGACTAGCGGGGGGGGCCACAGATACGCAGTATTTT. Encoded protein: CASSQGPGLAGGATDTQYF.

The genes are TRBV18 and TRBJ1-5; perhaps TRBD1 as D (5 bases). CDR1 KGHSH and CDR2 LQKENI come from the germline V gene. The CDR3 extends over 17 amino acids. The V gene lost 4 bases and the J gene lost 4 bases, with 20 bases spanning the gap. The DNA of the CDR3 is TGTGCCAGCTCACGAGGATCTTTAGGGGTTCGGAATCAGCCCCAGCATTTT. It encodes CASSRGSLGVRNQPQHF.

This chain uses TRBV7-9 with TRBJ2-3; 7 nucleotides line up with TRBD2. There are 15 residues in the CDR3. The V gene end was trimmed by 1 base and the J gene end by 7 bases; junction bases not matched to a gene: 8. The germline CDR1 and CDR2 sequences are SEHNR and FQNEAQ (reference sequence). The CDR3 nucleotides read TGTGCCAGCAGCTTAGACGGGGGGATGTGGAATACGCAGTATTTT. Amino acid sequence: CASSLDGGMWNTQYF.

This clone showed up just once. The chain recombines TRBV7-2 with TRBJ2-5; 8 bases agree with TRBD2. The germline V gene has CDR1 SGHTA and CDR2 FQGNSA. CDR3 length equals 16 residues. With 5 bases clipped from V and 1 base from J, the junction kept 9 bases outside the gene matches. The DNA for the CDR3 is TGTGCCAGCAGCCCCGGGACTAGAGGTTTCCAAGAGACCCAGTACTTC. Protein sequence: CASSPGTRGFQETQYF.

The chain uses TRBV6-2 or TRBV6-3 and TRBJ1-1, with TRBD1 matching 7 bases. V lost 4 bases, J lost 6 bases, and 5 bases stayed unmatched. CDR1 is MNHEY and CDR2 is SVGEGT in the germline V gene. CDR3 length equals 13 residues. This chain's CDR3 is CASSSGTAPEAFF. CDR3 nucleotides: TGTGCCAGCAGTTCCGGGACAGCGCCTGAAGCTTTCTTT.

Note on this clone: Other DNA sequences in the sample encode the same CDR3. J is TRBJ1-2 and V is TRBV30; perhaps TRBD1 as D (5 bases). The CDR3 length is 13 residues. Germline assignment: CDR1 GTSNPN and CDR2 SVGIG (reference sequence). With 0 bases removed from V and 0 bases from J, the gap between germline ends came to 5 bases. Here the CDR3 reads CAWSVQANYGYTF. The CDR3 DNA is TGTGCCTGGAGTGTACAGGCTAACTATGGCTACACCTTC.

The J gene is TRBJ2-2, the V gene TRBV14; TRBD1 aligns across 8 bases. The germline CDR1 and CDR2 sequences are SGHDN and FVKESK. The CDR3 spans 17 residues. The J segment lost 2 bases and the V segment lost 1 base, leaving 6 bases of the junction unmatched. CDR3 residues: CASSQVGGTGNTGELFF. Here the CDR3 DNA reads TGTGCCAGCAGCCAAGTAGGCGGGACAGGAAACACCGGGGAGCTGTTTTTT.

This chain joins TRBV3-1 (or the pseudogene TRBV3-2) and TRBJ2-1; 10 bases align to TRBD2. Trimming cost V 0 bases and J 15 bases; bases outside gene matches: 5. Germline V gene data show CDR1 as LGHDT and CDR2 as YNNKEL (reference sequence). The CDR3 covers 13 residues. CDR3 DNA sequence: TGTGCCAGCAGCCAAGATCTTAGCGGGGGGTCGTTCTTC. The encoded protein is CASSQDLSGGSFF.

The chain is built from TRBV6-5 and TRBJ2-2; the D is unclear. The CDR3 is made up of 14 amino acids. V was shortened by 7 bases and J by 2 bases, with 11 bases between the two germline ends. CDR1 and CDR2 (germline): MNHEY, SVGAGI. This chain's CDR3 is CASTSQVNTGELFF. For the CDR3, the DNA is TGTGCCAGCACTTCTCAGGTTAACACCGGGGAGCTGTTTTTT.

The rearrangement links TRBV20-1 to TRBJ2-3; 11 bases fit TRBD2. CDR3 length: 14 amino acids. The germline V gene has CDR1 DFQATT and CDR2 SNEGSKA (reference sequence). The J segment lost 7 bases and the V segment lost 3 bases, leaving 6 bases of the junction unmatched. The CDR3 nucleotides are TGCAGTGCTAGTGTAGCGGGGGGGCCTTATACGCAGTATTTT. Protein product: CSASVAGGPYTQYF.

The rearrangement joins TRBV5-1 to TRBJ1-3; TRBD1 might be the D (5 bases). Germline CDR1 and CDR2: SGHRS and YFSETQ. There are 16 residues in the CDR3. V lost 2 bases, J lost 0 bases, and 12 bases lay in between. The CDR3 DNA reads TGCGCCAGCAGCTTTGACAGTTCGAGCTCTGGAAACACCATATATTTT. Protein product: CASSFDSSSSGNTIYF.